These 19 T cell receptor beta chains share one sample of origin, sequenced in a study of T cell responses to AZD1222 COVID-19 vaccine. The assay was immunoSEQ multiplex PCR, and TCRdb's table has in-frame clones only and misses some. The data show over 65,000 clones, 90% seen once. Sequencing was performed on peripheral blood, taken on day 0 of AZD1222 vaccination. These receptors came from an adult in good health.

The genes are TRBV30 and TRBJ1-3; no definite D call. Germline V gives CDR1 GTSNPN, CDR2 SVGIG (reference sequence). This CDR3 contains 15 residues. The V end lost 0 bases, the J end lost 0 bases, and 9 bases lay between the germline ends. The CDR3 loop reads CAWSVGWSSGNTIYF. The CDR3 DNA reads as TGTGCCTGGAGTGTAGGATGGTCCTCTGGAAACACCATATATTTT.

The genes are TRBV6-5 and TRBJ1-1; D ambiguous. The V gene's germline CDR1 is MNHEY and CDR2 SVGAGI. V was trimmed by 2 bases and J by 2 bases, leaving 9 bases between them. The CDR3 extends over 14 amino acids. The CDR3: CASSYKTGNTEAFF. The CDR3, as DNA: TGTGCCAGCAGTTACAAAACGGGAAACACTGAAGCTTTCTTT.

The chain carries TRBV3-1 (or the pseudogene TRBV3-2) and TRBJ2-1, with 7 bases that match TRBD1. Germline CDR1 reads LGHDT; CDR2 reads YNNKEL (reference sequence). The CDR3 contains 15 residues. The V gene end was trimmed by 1 base and the J gene end by 5 bases; junction bases not matched to a gene: 5. The CDR3: CASSQGRGFNNEQFF. Here the CDR3 DNA reads TGTGCCAGCAGCCAAGGCAGGGGGTTTAACAATGAGCAGTTCTTC.

The gene calls are TRBV7-9 and TRBJ2-5; 9 bases line up with TRBD2. Trimming removed 5 bases from V and 5 bases from J; junction bases left unmatched: 9. This CDR3 is 15 amino acids long. Germline CDR1 and CDR2: SEHNR and FQNEAQ (reference sequence). This chain's CDR3 is CASSLTSGGRETQYF. In DNA form, the CDR3 reads TGTGCCAGCAGCCTAACGAGCGGGGGGCGCGAGACCCAGTACTTC.

The rearrangement uses TRBV19 and TRBJ1-2, with no clear D. Trimming removed 5 bases at V and 2 bases at J, with 12 bases between. The length of the CDR3 is 14 residues. Germline CDR1 LNHDA, CDR2 SQIVND (reference sequence). The DNA for the CDR3 is TGTGCCAGTAGTGACGGTAGAGGGAACTATGGCTACACCTTC. Translating gives CASSDGRGNYGYTF. The full variable domain, completed using reference TRBV19 and TRBJ1-2, is DGGITQSPKYLFRKEGQNVTLSCEQNLNHDAMYWYRQDPGQGLRLIYYSQIVNDFQKGDIAEGYSVSREKKESFPLTVTSAQKNPTAFYLCASSDGRGNYGYTFGSGTRLTVV.

The chain has TRBV12-3 or TRBV12-4 and TRBJ2-7, with a possible D match to TRBD1 (5 bases). The CDR3 runs 13 residues. V was cut by 6 bases and J by 3 bases, with 12 bases left in between. This CDR3 reads CASRDTLRYEQYF. The CDR3 region has the DNA TGTGCCAGCAGGGACACGCTACGCTACGAGCAGTACTTC.

The chain links TRBV19 to TRBJ1-1; possibly TRBD1 for D (5 bases). From germline, CDR1 is LNHDA and CDR2 SQIVND (reference sequence). The CDR3 is 15 amino acids. The V gene lost 3 bases and the J gene lost 1 base, with 12 bases spanning the gap. CDR3 coding DNA: TGTGCCAGTAGTATGATGGGGGACCGGAACACTGAAGCTTTCTTT. The encoded protein is CASSMMGDRNTEAFF.

This rearrangement joins TRBV7-3 to TRBJ1-5; D may be TRBD1 (5 bases). Germline V gene lookup returns CDR1 SGHTA and CDR2 FQGTGA. CDR3 size: 13 residues. Trimming took 4 bases from V and 7 from J, leaving 11 bases between them. This CDR3 is CASSSNSGQPQHF. The DNA for the CDR3 is TGTGCCAGCAGCTCGAATTCAGGGCAGCCCCAGCATTTT.

This clone was seen more than once but under ten times. The chain couples TRBV6-4 to TRBJ1-1; D gene ambiguous. Trimming shortened V by 4 bases and J by 0 bases, and 6 bases separated the two germline ends. This CDR3 is built from 13 residues. Germline CDR1 is MRHNA and CDR2 is SNTAGT. The CDR3 DNA reads as TGTGCCAGCAGTGTTTCGGTGAACACTGAAGCTTTCTTT. Translated: CASSVSVNTEAFF.

The J gene is TRBJ1-2, the V gene TRBV28; D remains ambiguous. Germline V gene sequence: CDR1 MDHEN, CDR2 SYDVKM. V was trimmed by 5 bases and J by 8 bases, leaving 12 bases between them. This CDR3 spans 12 amino acids. CDR3: CASSPPAGGYTF. CDR3 bases: TGTGCCAGCAGTCCCCCTGCGGGAGGCTACACCTTC.

The V and J genes are TRBV24-1 and TRBJ1-1; no clear D. Germline CDR1 and CDR2: KGHDR and SFDVKD. Between the trimmed V and J ends, which lost 6 bases and 1 base, there was a span of 8 bases. The CDR3 length is 13 residues. In nucleotides, the CDR3 is TGTGCCACCAGTAGAGACGGGAACACTGAAGCTTTCTTT. Its translation: CATSRDGNTEAFF.

Written as DNA, the CDR3 is TGTGCCAGCAGCCAACAGGGGCCCTTGGGGAACACTGAAGCTTTCTTT. This translates into CASSQQGPLGNTEAFF. The chain uses TRBV7-6 and TRBJ1-1; TRBD1 aligns across 7 bases. This CDR3 region has 16 residues. Per germline, CDR1 SGHVS and CDR2 FNYEAQ. V shed 5 bases, J shed 1 base, and the junction held 10 bases outside the gene matches. The complete variable domain, with remaining parts taken from reference TRBV7-6 and TRBJ1-1, reads GAGVSQSPRYKVTKRGQDVALRCDPISGHVSLYWYRQALGQGPEFLTYFNYEAQQDKSGLPNDRFSAERPEGSISTLTIQRTEQRDSAMYRCASSQQGPLGNTEAFFGQGTRLTVV.

This clone was seen a single time. The rearrangement uses TRBV6-6 and TRBJ2-3; 10 bases are a match to TRBD2. Germline V lookup: CDR1 MNHNY, CDR2 SVGAGI (reference sequence). The CDR3 is 16 residues long. The J segment lost 0 bases and the V segment lost 2 bases, leaving 2 bases of the junction unmatched. In DNA, the CDR3 is TGTGCCAGCAGTTACGGACTAGCGGATAGCACAGATACGCAGTATTTT. It specifies CASSYGLADSTDTQYF.

This chain joins TRBV3-1 (or the pseudogene TRBV3-2) and TRBJ1-1, with a tentative D call TRBD1 (5 bases). The CDR3 extends over 14 amino acids. CDR1 is LGHDT and CDR2 is YNNKEL in the germline V gene (reference sequence). Trimming stripped 3 bases from V and 11 bases from J, with 19 bases between. CDR3 DNA: TGTGCCAGCAGCCACCCGGTGAGCGGGGCAGGGGCTTTCTTT. It translates to CASSHPVSGAGAFF.

The chain is built from TRBV28 and TRBJ1-2, with D uncertain. V was trimmed by 5 bases and J by 3 bases, leaving 10 bases between them. CDR1 is MDHEN, CDR2 SYDVKM, per germline. The CDR3 contains 13 residues. CDR3: CASSPQVDYGYTF. CDR3 nucleotide sequence: TGTGCCAGCAGTCCCCAGGTGGACTATGGCTACACCTTC.

The chain links TRBV6-5 to TRBJ2-7; 7 bases are shared with TRBD2. The junction had 7 bases not matched to a gene; V was cut back by 8 bases and J by 0 bases. From germline, CDR1 is MNHEY and CDR2 SVGAGI. The length of the CDR3 is 14 residues. CDR3 bases: TGTGCCAGCGGGGGGGGACGTCGCTCCTACGAGCAGTACTTC. This gives the protein CASGGGRRSYEQYF.

The chain joins TRBV21-1 to TRBJ2-7; the table's D gene call, TRBD2, was not cross checked with the DNA. TRBV21-1 is reported as a pseudogene. The CDR3 covers 15 residues. CDR3 sequence (DNA): TGTGCCAGCAGCAACAGTGACGGAGACTCCTACGAGCAGTACTTC. It yields the protein CASSNSDGDSYEQYF.

CDR3 DNA sequence: TGTGCCAGCAGCTTGAGTGGAGGGGGCAATCAGCCCCAGCATTTT. It specifies CASSLSGGGNQPQHF. The rearrangement links TRBV5-4 to TRBJ1-5; D possibly corresponds to TRBD1 (5 bases). Trimming pared 1 base from V and 2 bases from J, leaving 10 bases between. The germline V gene encodes CDR1 SGHNT and CDR2 YYREEE (reference sequence). CDR3 size: 15 residues.

The chain carries TRBV5-8 and TRBJ1-2, with D uncertain. This CDR3 contains 17 residues. Germline V gene lookup returns CDR1 SGHTS and CDR2 YDEGEE. The germline V and J ends were trimmed by 2 bases and 1 base, with 18 bases remaining between them. Here the CDR3 reads CASSLKIYLPLNYGYTF. The CDR3 DNA reads as TGTGCCAGCAGCTTAAAGATATATCTCCCTCTTAACTATGGCTACACCTTC.